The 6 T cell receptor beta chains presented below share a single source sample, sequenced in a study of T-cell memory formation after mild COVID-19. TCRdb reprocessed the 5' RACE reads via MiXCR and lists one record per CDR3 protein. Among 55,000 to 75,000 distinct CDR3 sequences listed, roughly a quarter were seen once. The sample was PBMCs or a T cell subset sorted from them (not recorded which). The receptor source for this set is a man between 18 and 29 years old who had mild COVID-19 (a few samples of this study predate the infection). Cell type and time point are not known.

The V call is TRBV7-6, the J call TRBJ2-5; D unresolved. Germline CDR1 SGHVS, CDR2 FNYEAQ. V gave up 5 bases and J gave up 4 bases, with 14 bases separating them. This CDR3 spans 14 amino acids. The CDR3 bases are TGTGCCAGCAGCCCCGAGACAATACGAGAGACCCAGTACTTC. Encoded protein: CASSPETIRETQYF.

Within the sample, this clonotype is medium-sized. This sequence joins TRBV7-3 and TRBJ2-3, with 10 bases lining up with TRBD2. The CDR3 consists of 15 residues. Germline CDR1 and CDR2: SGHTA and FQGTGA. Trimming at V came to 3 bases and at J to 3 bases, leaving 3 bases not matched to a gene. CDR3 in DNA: TGTGCCAGCAGCTTCGGACTAGCGGTGACAGATACGCAGTATTTT. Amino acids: CASSFGLAVTDTQYF.

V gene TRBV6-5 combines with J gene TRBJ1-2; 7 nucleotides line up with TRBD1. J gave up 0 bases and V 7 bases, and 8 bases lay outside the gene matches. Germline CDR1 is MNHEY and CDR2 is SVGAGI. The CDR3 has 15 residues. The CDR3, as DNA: TGTGCCAGCACTACAGGGGAAAGAGCTAACTATGGCTACACCTTC. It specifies CASTTGERANYGYTF.

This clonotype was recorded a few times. In DNA form, the CDR3 reads TGTGCCAGCAGCCAAGAGGTGACTAGCGGATACAATGAGCAGTTCTTC. Translated: CASSQEVTSGYNEQFF. V is TRBV4-2 and J is TRBJ2-1; 9 bases match TRBD2. With V trimmed by 0 bases and J by 4 bases, 4 bases remained unmatched. Germline loops: CDR1 LGHNA, CDR2 YNFKEQ. The CDR3 is made up of 16 amino acids.

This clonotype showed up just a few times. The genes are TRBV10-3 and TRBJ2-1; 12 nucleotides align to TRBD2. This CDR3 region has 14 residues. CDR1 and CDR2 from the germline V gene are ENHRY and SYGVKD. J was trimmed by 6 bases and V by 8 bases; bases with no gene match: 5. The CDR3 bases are TGTGCCATCCGGGCTAGCGGGGGGGCCAATGAGCAGTTCTTC. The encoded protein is CAIRASGGANEQFF.

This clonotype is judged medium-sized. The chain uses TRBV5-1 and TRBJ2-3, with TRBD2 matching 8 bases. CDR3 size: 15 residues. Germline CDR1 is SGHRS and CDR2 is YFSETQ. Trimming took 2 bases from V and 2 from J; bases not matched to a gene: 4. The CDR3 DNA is TGCGCCAGCAGCTTCTTACTAGCGGACACAGATACGCAGTATTTT. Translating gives CASSFLLADTDTQYF.